This T cell receptor (beta chain) was captured by sequencing in a study of patients and donors after allogeneic stem cell transplantation. This clonotype was detected ten times or more. From the RT-PCR reads, TCRdb called clonotypes with MiXCR, one entry per CDR3 protein. The data contain hundreds of thousands of distinct CDR3 sequences, roughly an eighth of them singletons. The CDR3 covers 15 residues. The V end lost 5 bases, the J end lost 5 bases, and 18 bases lay between the germline ends. CDR1 is SNHLY and CDR2 is FYNNEI in the germline V gene. The TCR sequence derives from a human donor who was either an allogeneic HSCT recipient or a stem cell or donor lymphocyte infusion donor (not recorded which). It is not recorded whose cells these are; they may come from a transplant donor. The sample taken for sequencing was blood, either unsorted or a sorted T cell fraction (not recorded which). V usage is TRBV2 and J usage is TRBJ2-5; unclear D gene. The CDR3 coding sequence is TGTGCCAGCAGTCTCAGACGTTCCCCTCAGGAGACCCAGTACTTC. It is translated as CASSLRRSPQETQYF.